These 18 T cell receptor beta chains were all obtained from the same sample, sequenced in a study of OX40 agonist ivuxolimab in advanced cancers. The protocol was immunoSEQ multiplex PCR, while the TCRdb copy is restricted to in-frame clones and leaves out a portion. The data contain some 80,000 clones, over 85% of them seen just once; the ten biggest clones take up around 21%. The material was CD4+ or CD8+ T cells sorted from blood, obtained in a trial of the OX40 agonist ivuxolimab. Receptor source: an adult with an advanced solid tumor such as melanoma, head and neck, liver or kidney cancer.

The chain employs TRBV27 and TRBJ2-7; 11 nucleotides agree with TRBD1. CDR1 is MNHEY and CDR2 is SMNVEV in the germline V gene (reference sequence). V dropped 8 bases and J dropped 7; count of bases not matched to a gene: 10. This CDR3 is built from 14 residues. The chain's CDR3 is CASGGTGGLGEQYF. The CDR3 DNA follows: TGTGCCAGCGGGGGGACAGGGGGATTGGGGGAGCAGTACTTC.

J is TRBJ2-7 and V is TRBV7-2; D is unclear. Trimming took 4 bases from V and 0 from J, leaving 7 bases between them. The CDR3 spans 13 residues. The germline gives CDR1 SGHTA, CDR2 FQGNSA. DNA of the CDR3: TGTGCCAGCAGCTCACTAATCTCCTACGAGCAGTACTTC. It specifies CASSSLISYEQYF. Drawing the rest from reference TRBV7-2 and TRBJ2-7, the complete variable domain is GAGVSQSPSNKVTEKGKDVELRCDPISGHTALYWYRQSLGQGLEFLIYFQGNSAPDKSGLPSDRFSAERTGGSVSTLTIQRTQQEDSAVYLCASSSLISYEQYFGPGTRLTVT.

This chain links TRBV4-3 with TRBJ2-3; 8 bases line up with TRBD2. The CDR3 covers 17 residues. CDR1 is LGHNA, CDR2 YSLEER, per germline. J gave up 2 bases and V 4 bases, and 11 bases lay outside the gene matches. Written as DNA, the CDR3 is TGCGCCAGCAGCCCAACCGGGGGGGTTAGGAACACAGATACGCAGTATTTT. It specifies CASSPTGGVRNTDTQYF.

This clone was detected once. The chain employs TRBV28 and TRBJ1-5; D is undetermined. V lost 2 bases and J 0 bases, leaving 11 bases between the germline ends. The CDR3 is 16 residues long. Per germline, CDR1 MDHEN and CDR2 SYDVKM. The CDR3 loop is CASSLGLQYSNQPQHF. In DNA, the CDR3 is TGTGCCAGCAGTTTAGGGTTACAGTATAGCAATCAGCCCCAGCATTTT.

This clone was picked up one time. This sequence joins TRBV28 and TRBJ2-7; no clear D gene. The V end lost 6 bases, the J end lost 3 bases, and 6 bases lay between the germline ends. The CDR3 consists of 11 residues. CDR1 MDHEN and CDR2 SYDVKM come from the germline V gene. DNA of the CDR3: TGTGCCAGCAGCGACAACTACGAGCAGTACTTC. Translated, it gives CASSDNYEQYF.

The rearrangement joins TRBV5-6 to TRBJ1-4; tentatively, D is TRBD1 (6 bases). The CDR3 length is 16 residues. V was cut by 4 bases and J by 10 bases, with 23 bases left in between. Germline V gives CDR1 SGHDT, CDR2 YYEEEE. CDR3 coding DNA: TGTGCCAGCAGCCAAAAAAATAGGGGGATAGTTGGAAAACTGTTTTTT. Its translation is CASSQKNRGIVGKLFF.

This sequence joins TRBV27 and TRBJ2-5; the match to TRBD2 covers 11 bases. The length of the CDR3 is 15 residues. CDR1 MNHEY and CDR2 SMNVEV come from the germline V gene (reference sequence). With 5 bases clipped from V and 0 bases from J, the junction kept 2 bases outside the gene matches. CDR3 DNA sequence: TGTGCCAGCAGTCGACTAGCGGGACACCAAGAGACCCAGTACTTC. It translates to CASSRLAGHQETQYF.

V and J are TRBV6-1 and TRBJ1-2; D ambiguous. The germline V gene has CDR1 MNHNS and CDR2 SASEGT. Trimming cost V 4 bases and J 6 bases, with 21 bases left between them. The CDR3 runs to 16 residues. CDR3 DNA sequence: TGTGCCAGCAGTGGGCGTCCCCTCCCAGACTTACATGGCTACACCTTC. It specifies CASSGRPLPDLHGYTF.

The V gene is TRBV15, the J gene TRBJ2-6, with D hard to call. This CDR3 contains 19 residues. Germline lookup yields CDR1 LNHNV and CDR2 YYDKDF (reference sequence). With 1 base removed from V and 0 bases from J, the gap between germline ends came to 16 bases. In DNA, the CDR3 is TGTGCCACCAGCAGAGTTGGAGAAGCCCAACACTCTGGGGCCAACGTCCTGACTTTC. Its protein product is CATSRVGEAQHSGANVLTF.

This clone appeared once. The V call is TRBV14, the J call TRBJ2-1; D is perhaps TRBD2 (6 bases). The CDR3 is 14 residues long. V was clipped by 6 bases and J by 6 bases, with 15 bases between them. The germline V gene has CDR1 SGHDN and CDR2 FVKESK. This CDR3 is CASRRGDASNEQFF. As DNA, the CDR3 is TGTGCCAGCAGGCGCGGGGACGCCAGCAATGAGCAGTTCTTC.

The gene calls are TRBV4-3 and TRBJ2-2, with D possibly matching TRBD2 (7 bases). The V end was cut by 4 bases, the J end by 2 bases, with 14 bases between. This CDR3 is 16 amino acids long. The V gene's germline CDR1 is LGHNA and CDR2 YSLEER. CDR3 DNA: TGCGCCAGCAGCCCTTGGGGGGGCGATAACACCGGGGAGCTGTTTTTT. Its translation is CASSPWGGDNTGELFF.

The chain combines TRBV4-1 with TRBJ1-6, with D tentatively TRBD1 (5 bases). This CDR3 comprises 17 residues. V was pared by 4 bases and J by 9 bases, with 22 bases between. Germline V gene data show CDR1 as MGHRA and CDR2 as YSYEKL. This chain's CDR3 is CASSPVWGPGESSPLHF. CDR3 sequence (DNA): TGCGCCAGCAGCCCTGTCTGGGGACCGGGGGAGTCTTCACCCCTCCACTTT.

This chain joins TRBV27 and TRBJ2-1; D possibly matches TRBD1 or TRBD2 (5 bases each). V shed 5 bases and J shed 9 bases, with 17 bases lying between them. The germline V gene has CDR1 MNHEY and CDR2 SMNVEV (reference sequence). The CDR3 consists of 14 residues. The CDR3 region has the DNA TGTGCCAGCAGTCTCGCCGGGACGCCCAGTGAGCAGTTCTTC. Its protein product is CASSLAGTPSEQFF.

This clone was seen only a few times. The chain employs TRBV4-1 and TRBJ1-2, with a weak D call TRBD1 (6 bases). Germline V gene data show CDR1 as MGHRA and CDR2 as YSYEKL. The CDR3 is 14 amino acids. The V and J ends lost 4 bases and 7 bases respectively, with 16 bases between them. CDR3 in amino acids: CASSLAGGASGYTF. CDR3 DNA: TGCGCCAGCAGCCTAGCGGGGGGGGCCTCTGGCTACACCTTC.

The rearrangement joins TRBV6-5 to TRBJ2-3, with 8 bases fitting TRBD2. Germline CDR1 reads MNHEY; CDR2 reads SVGAGI. CDR3 length: 15 amino acids. Trimming at V came to 7 bases and at J to 4 bases, leaving 10 bases not matched to a gene. CDR3 coding DNA: TGTGCCAGCAAGGCGGGGGGCGGGGGAGCAGATACGCAGTATTTT. It translates to CASKAGGGGADTQYF.

V usage is TRBV6-4 and J usage is TRBJ2-7; 7 nucleotides line up with TRBD1. Germline-derived CDR1 and CDR2 are MRHNA and SNTAGT. CDR3 length: 14 residues. Trimming cost V 9 bases and J 2 bases; bases outside gene matches: 10. The CDR3 here is CARKHRGDPYEQYF. The CDR3 DNA reads TGTGCCAGGAAACACAGGGGTGACCCCTACGAGCAGTACTTC.

V is TRBV7-9 and J is TRBJ1-1; D may be TRBD1 (5 bases). The V end was cut by 10 bases, the J end by 0 bases, with 12 bases between. CDR1 is SEHNR and CDR2 is FQNEAQ in the germline V gene (reference sequence). The length of the CDR3 is 13 residues. The chain's CDR3 is CAMGGDLNTEAFF. The CDR3 bases are TGTGCCATGGGGGGAGACCTGAACACTGAAGCTTTCTTT.

The chain is built from TRBV9 and TRBJ1-2, with 8 positions matching TRBD1. CDR1 is SGDLS, CDR2 YYNGEE, per germline. The ends lost 4 bases at V and 8 bases at J; junction bases unmatched: 22. This CDR3 spans 18 amino acids. For the CDR3, the DNA is TGTGCCAGCAGCCCCGACAGGGGCCACTTCAGACCCCAGATCGGCTACACCTTC. This encodes CASSPDRGHFRPQIGYTF.